This T cell receptor beta chain was recovered during a study of T cell changes during pregnancy in multiple sclerosis. This CDR3 has 15 residues. Losses at the gene ends were 4 bases for V and 3 bases for J; bases not matched to a gene: 4. Germline loops: CDR1 MGHRA, CDR2 YSYEKL. TCRdb's table, derived via immunoSEQ multiplex PCR, lists solely in-frame clones and lacks some. The sample shows approximately 93,000 clones, 80% to 95% of them seen only once. This chain joins TRBV4-1 and TRBJ1-1; 11 bases match TRBD1. This material consisted of peripheral blood, taken before pregnancy. This TCR came from a female donor with multiple sclerosis, enrolled in a pregnancy study. CDR3 loop: CASSRDRGIDTEAFF. CDR3 nucleotides: TGCGCCAGCAGCCGGGACAGGGGGATCGACACTGAAGCTTTCTTT.